A single sample gave rise to the 18 T cell receptor beta chains below, sequenced in a study of blood T cells in healthy people across ages (dated by TCRdb to 2015 to 2017). Library preparation used 5' RACE. The instrument given in TCRdb is Illumina HiSeq 2500. A second PCR of about 6 to 11 cycles was run with a J-beta primer mix and a sample-barcoded 5' primer. The public reads were run again by TCRdb, first through fastp at Q25 and then through MiXCR, and only productive beta chains were kept. Every distinct CDR3 protein forms one entry, paired with its most common genes and DNA. This sample lists 1.5 million to 1.8 million distinct CDR3 sequences; around 40% were detected once. Jointly, the top ten make up approximately 4% of the sample. The specimen was blood. These receptors originate from a woman in her late teens or twenties in good health.

The rearrangement joins TRBV4-1 to TRBJ1-2, with D possibly being TRBD1 (6 bases). The CDR3 length is 15 residues. The germline V gene has CDR1 MGHRA and CDR2 YSYEKL. V gave up 4 bases and J gave up 8 bases, with 20 bases separating them. The chain's CDR3 is CASSPREIQGGGYTF. The CDR3 DNA sequence: TGCGCCAGCAGCCCCAGGGAGATACAGGGAGGGGGCTACACCTTC.

The chain recombines TRBV12-3 or TRBV12-4 with TRBJ1-2; possible D gene TRBD1, 6 bases. V was shortened by 5 bases and J by 1 base, with 14 bases between the two germline ends. The CDR3 spans 15 residues. The CDR3 sequence is CASSPSTGFNYGYTF. CDR3 nucleotide sequence: TGTGCCAGCAGTCCCTCGACAGGTTTTAACTATGGCTACACCTTC.

This clonotype was seen many times. The gene calls are TRBV2 and TRBJ2-1; D is undetermined. Germline-derived CDR1 and CDR2 are SNHLY and FYNNEI. Trimming took 6 bases from V and 7 from J, leaving 13 bases between them. The CDR3 has 13 amino acids. The CDR3 region has the DNA TGTGCCAGCAGGGCTAGAGCTCCGAATGAGCAGTTCTTC. As protein: CASRARAPNEQFF.

This chain uses TRBV3-1 with TRBJ1-5; TRBD1 matches 9 bases. The V and J ends lost 4 bases and 8 bases, in that order; junction bases with no gene match: 6. This CDR3 region has 14 residues. Germline V gene data show CDR1 as LGHDT and CDR2 as YNNKEL (reference sequence). The CDR3 region is CASSPDRGKEPQHF. The CDR3 coding sequence is TGTGCCAGCAGCCCCGACAGGGGGAAGGAGCCCCAGCATTTT.

This chain links TRBV20-1 with TRBJ2-1; D remains ambiguous. With 6 bases removed from V and 9 bases from J, the gap between germline ends came to 9 bases. This CDR3 has 10 residues. The V gene's germline CDR1 is DFQATT and CDR2 SNEGSKA (reference sequence). The CDR3 region has the DNA TGCAGTGCACCAAATCTTGAGCAGTTCTTC. This gives the protein CSAPNLEQFF.

For this clonotype: At one boundary the junction diverges from the germline segment, which might be a read error. The chain employs TRBV10-3 and TRBJ1-5; D might be TRBD1 (5 bases). This CDR3 has 16 residues. Per the germline V gene, CDR1 is ENHRY and CDR2 is SYGVKD. CDR3: CAISSTDGASSQPQHF. CDR3 sequence (DNA): TGTGCCATCAGCTCAACTGATGGGGCTAGCAGTCAGCCCCAGCATTTT.

This clonotype was recorded a few times. J is TRBJ2-7 and V is TRBV12-3 or TRBV12-4; TRBD2 aligns across 11 bases. This CDR3 has 19 residues. The V gene end was trimmed by 2 bases and the J gene end by 2 bases; junction bases not matched to a gene: 14. CDR3 protein: CASSLSGLAGLSNTYEQYF. The CDR3 nucleotides are TGTGCCAGCAGTTTATCCGGACTAGCGGGCCTCTCCAATACCTACGAGCAGTACTTC.

The V gene is TRBV20-1, the J gene TRBJ2-1; TRBD2 aligns across 10 bases. The V and J ends lost 4 bases and 4 bases, in that order; junction bases with no gene match: 1. The CDR3 is 13 residues long. Per germline, CDR1 DFQATT and CDR2 SNEGSKA (reference sequence). In nucleotides, the CDR3 is TGCAGTGCTATAGCGGGAGGATACAATGAGCAGTTCTTC. It is translated as CSAIAGGYNEQFF.

CDR3 sequence reads: CASSKRISSYNEQFF. DNA of the CDR3: TGTGCCAGCAGCAAAAGAATTAGCTCCTACAATGAGCAGTTCTTC. The chain employs TRBV6-5 and TRBJ2-1; D is ambiguous. From germline, CDR1 is MNHEY and CDR2 SVGAGI. The V and J ends lost 6 bases and 0 bases respectively, with 12 bases between them. CDR3 size: 15 residues.

As DNA, the CDR3 is TGTGCCAGCAGCCCAGAATCGAGTGTCCCATACGAGCAGTACTTC. This gives the protein CASSPESSVPYEQYF. The chain joins TRBV27 to TRBJ2-7; D unclear. CDR1 is MNHEY and CDR2 is SMNVEV in the germline V gene (reference sequence). The CDR3 is 15 residues long. Trimming removed 6 bases from V and 4 bases from J, with 19 bases in between.

This clonotype turned up a few times. V and J are TRBV9 and TRBJ2-7; D is ambiguous. CDR1 and CDR2 from the germline V gene are SGDLS and YYNGEE. The V and J ends lost 4 bases and 1 base respectively, with 15 bases between them. This CDR3 comprises 15 residues. CDR3 amino acids: CASSPTVFGSYEQYF. DNA for the CDR3: TGTGCCAGCAGCCCAACCGTCTTCGGATCCTACGAGCAGTACTTC. Full variable domain (rest looked up from reference TRBV9 and TRBJ2-7): DSGVTQTPKHLITATGQRVTLRCSPRSGDLSVYWYQQSLDQGLQFLIQYYNGEERAKGNILERFSAQQFPDLHSELNLSSLELGDSALYFCASSPTVFGSYEQYFGPGTRLTVT.

This clonotype was seen a handful of times. The chain carries TRBV20-1 and TRBJ2-3; D is possibly TRBD2 (7 bases). Germline CDR1 and CDR2: DFQATT and SNEGSKA (reference sequence). Trimming shortened V by 6 bases and J by 0 bases, and 16 bases separated the two germline ends. There are 15 residues in the CDR3. The CDR3 sequence is CSARGASLSTDTQYF. CDR3 nucleotides: TGCAGTGCCCGGGGGGCTAGTCTAAGCACAGATACGCAGTATTTT.

This clonotype was counted a few times. The V call is TRBV12-3 or TRBV12-4, the J call TRBJ2-3; no firm D call. V was shortened by 1 base and J by 1 base, with 9 bases between the two germline ends. The CDR3 loop spans 15 amino acids. The CDR3 sequence: CASSLDGVGTDTQYF. DNA for the CDR3: TGTGCCAGCAGTTTAGACGGAGTCGGCACAGATACGCAGTATTTT.

The chain joins TRBV28 to TRBJ2-7; D may be TRBD2 (5 bases). The length of the CDR3 is 13 residues. Trimming removed 6 bases at V and 7 bases at J, with 16 bases between. CDR1 and CDR2 (germline): MDHEN, SYDVKM. The CDR3 protein is CASRPPGYNEQYF. The CDR3 DNA is TGTGCCAGCAGGCCCCCGGGATATAATGAGCAGTACTTC.

The chain joins TRBV4-3 to TRBJ1-1, with D possibly matching TRBD1 (6 bases). The V end lost 1 base, the J end lost 4 bases, and 10 bases lay between the germline ends. Germline CDR1 LGHNA, CDR2 YSLEER. This CDR3 contains 14 residues. The CDR3 is CASSQVDRPTEAFF. CDR3 DNA sequence: TGCGCCAGCAGCCAAGTAGACAGGCCCACTGAAGCTTTCTTT.

The rearrangement uses TRBV4-1 and TRBJ2-5; TRBD1 matches 8 bases. The CDR3 sequence is 15 residues long. Germline CDR1 reads MGHRA; CDR2 reads YSYEKL. V shed 0 bases, J shed 4 bases, and the junction held 4 bases outside the gene matches. The CDR3: CASSQDRGRLETQYF. In DNA, the CDR3 is TGCGCCAGCAGCCAAGACAGGGGGCGGTTAGAGACCCAGTACTTC.

The chain links TRBV12-3 or TRBV12-4 to TRBJ2-3, with a tentative D call TRBD1 (6 bases). The V gene lost 1 base and the J gene lost 3 bases, with 14 bases spanning the gap. This CDR3 region has 16 residues. The CDR3 sequence: CASSLGQGPLTDTQYF. The CDR3 nucleotides are TGTGCCAGCAGTTTAGGGCAGGGGCCTTTAACAGATACGCAGTATTTT.

This clonotype showed up just a few times. The chain combines TRBV5-6 with TRBJ1-2, with no clear D. The V and J ends lost 1 base and 1 base respectively, with 11 bases between them. From germline, CDR1 is SGHDT and CDR2 YYEEEE. This CDR3 comprises 15 residues. The CDR3 loop is CASSLSGSLNYGYTF. For the CDR3, the DNA is TGTGCCAGCAGCTTGTCAGGCTCCCTTAACTATGGCTACACCTTC.